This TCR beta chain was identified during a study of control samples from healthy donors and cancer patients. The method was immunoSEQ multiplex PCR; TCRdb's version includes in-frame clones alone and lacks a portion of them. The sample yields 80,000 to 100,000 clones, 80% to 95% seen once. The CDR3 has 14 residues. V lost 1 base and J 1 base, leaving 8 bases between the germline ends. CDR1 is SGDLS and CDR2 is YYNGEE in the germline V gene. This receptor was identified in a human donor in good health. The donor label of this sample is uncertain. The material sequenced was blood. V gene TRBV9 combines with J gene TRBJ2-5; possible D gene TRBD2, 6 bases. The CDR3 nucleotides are TGTGCCAGCAGCGTATTCGGGGGCCAAGAGACCCAGTACTTC. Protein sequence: CASSVFGGQETQYF.